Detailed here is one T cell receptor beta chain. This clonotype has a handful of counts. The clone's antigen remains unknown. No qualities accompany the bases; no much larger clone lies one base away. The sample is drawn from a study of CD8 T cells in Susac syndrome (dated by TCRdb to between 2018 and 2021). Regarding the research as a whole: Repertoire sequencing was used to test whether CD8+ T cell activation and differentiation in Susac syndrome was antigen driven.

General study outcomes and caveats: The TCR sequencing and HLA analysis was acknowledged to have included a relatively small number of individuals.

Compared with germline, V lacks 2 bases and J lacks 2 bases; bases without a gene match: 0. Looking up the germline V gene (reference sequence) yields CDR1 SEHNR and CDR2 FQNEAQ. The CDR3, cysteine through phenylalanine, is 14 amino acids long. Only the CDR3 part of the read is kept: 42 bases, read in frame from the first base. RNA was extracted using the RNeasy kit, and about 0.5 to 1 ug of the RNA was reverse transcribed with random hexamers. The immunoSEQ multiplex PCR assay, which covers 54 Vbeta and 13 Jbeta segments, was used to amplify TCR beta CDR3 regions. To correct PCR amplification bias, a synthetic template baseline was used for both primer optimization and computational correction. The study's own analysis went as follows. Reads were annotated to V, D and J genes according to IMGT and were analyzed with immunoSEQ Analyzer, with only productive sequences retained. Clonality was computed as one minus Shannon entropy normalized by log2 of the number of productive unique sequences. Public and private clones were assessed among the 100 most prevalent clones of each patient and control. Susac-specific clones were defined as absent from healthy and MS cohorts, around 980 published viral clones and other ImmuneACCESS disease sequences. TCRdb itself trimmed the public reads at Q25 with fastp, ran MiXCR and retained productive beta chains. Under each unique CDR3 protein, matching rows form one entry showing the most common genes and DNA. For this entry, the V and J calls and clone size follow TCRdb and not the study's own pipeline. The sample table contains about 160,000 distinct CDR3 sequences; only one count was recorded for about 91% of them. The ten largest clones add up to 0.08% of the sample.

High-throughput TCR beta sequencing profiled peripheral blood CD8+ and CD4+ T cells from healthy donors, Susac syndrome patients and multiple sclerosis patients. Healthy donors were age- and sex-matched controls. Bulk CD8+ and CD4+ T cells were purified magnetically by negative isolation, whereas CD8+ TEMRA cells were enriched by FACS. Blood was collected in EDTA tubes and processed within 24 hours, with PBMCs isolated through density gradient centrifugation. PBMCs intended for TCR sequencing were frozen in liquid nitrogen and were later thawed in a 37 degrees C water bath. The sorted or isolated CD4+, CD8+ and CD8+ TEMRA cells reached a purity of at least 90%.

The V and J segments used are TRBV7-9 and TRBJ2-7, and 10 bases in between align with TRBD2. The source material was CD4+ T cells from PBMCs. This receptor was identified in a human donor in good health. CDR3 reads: CASSLLAGAYEQYF. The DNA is TGTGCCAGCAGCTTACTAGCGGGGGCCTACGAGCAGTACTTC.